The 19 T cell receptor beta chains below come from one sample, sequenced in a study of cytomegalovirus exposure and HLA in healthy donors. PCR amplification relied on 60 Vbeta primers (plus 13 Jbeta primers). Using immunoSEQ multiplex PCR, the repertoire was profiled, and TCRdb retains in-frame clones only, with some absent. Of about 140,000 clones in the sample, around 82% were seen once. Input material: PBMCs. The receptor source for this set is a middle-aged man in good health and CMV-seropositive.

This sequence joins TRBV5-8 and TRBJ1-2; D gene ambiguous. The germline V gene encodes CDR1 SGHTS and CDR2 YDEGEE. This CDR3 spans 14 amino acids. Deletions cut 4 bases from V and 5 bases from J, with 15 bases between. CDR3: CASSRPGIPYGYTF. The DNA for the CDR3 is TGTGCCAGCAGCCGGCCGGGAATCCCATATGGCTACACCTTC.

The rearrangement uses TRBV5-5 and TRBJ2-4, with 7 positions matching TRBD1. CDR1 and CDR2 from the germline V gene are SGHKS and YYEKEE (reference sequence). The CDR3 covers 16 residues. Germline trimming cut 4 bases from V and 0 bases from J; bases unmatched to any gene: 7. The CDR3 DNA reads TGTGCCAGCAGCCCGGACAGGACTCTAGCCAAAAACATTCAGTACTTC. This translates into CASSPDRTLAKNIQYF.

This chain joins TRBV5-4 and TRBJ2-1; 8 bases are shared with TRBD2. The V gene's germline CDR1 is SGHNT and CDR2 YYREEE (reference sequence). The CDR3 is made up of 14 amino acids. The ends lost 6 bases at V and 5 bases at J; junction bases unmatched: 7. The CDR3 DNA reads TGTGCCAGCACCTCGGGGGGGGATCACAATGAGCAGTTCTTC. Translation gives CASTSGGDHNEQFF.

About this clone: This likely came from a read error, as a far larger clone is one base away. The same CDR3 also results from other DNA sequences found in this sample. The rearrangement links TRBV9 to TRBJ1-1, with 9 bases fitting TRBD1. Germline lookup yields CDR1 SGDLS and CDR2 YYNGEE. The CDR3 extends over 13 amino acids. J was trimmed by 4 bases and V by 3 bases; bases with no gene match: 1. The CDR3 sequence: CASSATGGTEAFF. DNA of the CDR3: TGTGCCAGCAGCGCGACAGGGGGCACTGAAGCTTTCTTT.

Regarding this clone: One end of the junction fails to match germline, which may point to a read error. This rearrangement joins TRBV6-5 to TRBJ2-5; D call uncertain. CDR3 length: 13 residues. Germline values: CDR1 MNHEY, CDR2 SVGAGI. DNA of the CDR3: TGTGCCAGCGGTTACTGGGCAGAAGAGACCCAGTACTTC. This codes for CASGYWAEETQYF.

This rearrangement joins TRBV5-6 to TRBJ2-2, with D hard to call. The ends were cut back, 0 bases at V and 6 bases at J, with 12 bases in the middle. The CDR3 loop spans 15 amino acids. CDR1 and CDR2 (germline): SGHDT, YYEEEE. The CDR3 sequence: CASSLDNARSGELFF. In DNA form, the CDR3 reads TGTGCCAGCAGCTTGGATAATGCGCGCTCCGGGGAGCTGTTTTTT.

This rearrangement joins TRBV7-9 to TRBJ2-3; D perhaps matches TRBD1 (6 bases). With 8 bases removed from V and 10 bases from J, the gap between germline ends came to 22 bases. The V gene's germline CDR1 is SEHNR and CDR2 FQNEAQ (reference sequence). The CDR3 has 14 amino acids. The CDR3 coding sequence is TGTGCCAGCTCCCTCGGGTACAGGGAAGGTTCGCAGTATTTT. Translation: CASSLGYREGSQYF.

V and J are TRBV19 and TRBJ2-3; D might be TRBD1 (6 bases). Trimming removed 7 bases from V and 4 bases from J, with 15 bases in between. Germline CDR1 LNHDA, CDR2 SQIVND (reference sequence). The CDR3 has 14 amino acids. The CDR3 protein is CASKDSLGADTQYF. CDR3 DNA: TGTGCCAGTAAGGACAGTCTAGGGGCAGATACGCAGTATTTT.

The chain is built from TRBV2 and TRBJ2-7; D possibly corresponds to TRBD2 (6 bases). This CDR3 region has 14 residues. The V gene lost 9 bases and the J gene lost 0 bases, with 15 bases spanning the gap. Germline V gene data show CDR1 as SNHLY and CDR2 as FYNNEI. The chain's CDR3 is CASGGSAISYEQYF. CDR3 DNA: TGTGCCAGTGGGGGGTCGGCCATCTCCTACGAGCAGTACTTC.

The DNA for the CDR3 is TGTGCCAGCAGCTTGACGACTAGCGGGGGGGTTCTTTACAATGAGCAGTTCTTC. Amino acids: CASSLTTSGGVLYNEQFF. This sequence joins TRBV7-2 and TRBJ2-1; 14 nucleotides line up with TRBD2. The germline V gene has CDR1 SGHTA and CDR2 FQGNSA. Unmatched junction bases numbered 8, after V lost 3 bases and J lost 4 bases. CDR3 size: 18 residues.

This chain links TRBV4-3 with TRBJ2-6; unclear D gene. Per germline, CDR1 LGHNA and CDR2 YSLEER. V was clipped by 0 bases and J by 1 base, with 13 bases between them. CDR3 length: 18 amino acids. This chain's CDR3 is CASSQDTFLTSGANVLTF. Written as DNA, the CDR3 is TGCGCCAGCAGCCAAGACACCTTTCTAACGTCTGGGGCCAACGTCCTGACTTTC.

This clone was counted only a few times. CDR3: CASSSGTGKGSGNTIYF. CDR3 nucleotides: TGTGCCAGCAGCTCCGGGACAGGGAAGGGCTCTGGAAACACCATATATTTT. V usage is TRBV5-4 and J usage is TRBJ1-3; TRBD1 matches at 9 bases. From germline, CDR1 is SGHNT and CDR2 YYREEE (reference sequence). Germline trimming cut 3 bases from V and 0 bases from J; bases unmatched to any gene: 7. The CDR3 spans 17 residues.

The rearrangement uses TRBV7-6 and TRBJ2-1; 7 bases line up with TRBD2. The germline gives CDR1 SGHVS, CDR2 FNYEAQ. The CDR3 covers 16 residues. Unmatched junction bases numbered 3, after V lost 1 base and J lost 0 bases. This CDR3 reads CASSLDGGVSYNEQFF. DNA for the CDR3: TGTGCCAGCAGCTTAGATGGGGGGGTCTCCTACAATGAGCAGTTCTTC.

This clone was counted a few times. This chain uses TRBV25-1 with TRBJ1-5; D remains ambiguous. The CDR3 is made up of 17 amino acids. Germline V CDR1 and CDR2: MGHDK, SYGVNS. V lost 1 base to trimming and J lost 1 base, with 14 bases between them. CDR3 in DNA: TGTGCCAGCAGTGAATTCGGAACAGACGAGAGCAATCAGCCCCAGCATTTT. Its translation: CASSEFGTDESNQPQHF.

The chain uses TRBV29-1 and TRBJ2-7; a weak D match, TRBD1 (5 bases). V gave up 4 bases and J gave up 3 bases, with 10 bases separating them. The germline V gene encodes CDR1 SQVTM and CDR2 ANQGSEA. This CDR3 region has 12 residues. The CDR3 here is CSVASGFYEQYF. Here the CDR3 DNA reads TGCAGCGTTGCTTCAGGGTTCTACGAGCAGTACTTC.

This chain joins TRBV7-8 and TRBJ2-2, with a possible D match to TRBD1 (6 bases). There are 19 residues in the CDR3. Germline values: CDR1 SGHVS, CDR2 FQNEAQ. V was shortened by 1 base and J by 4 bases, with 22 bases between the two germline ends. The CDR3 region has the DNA TGTGCCAGCAGCTTAGTCGCAGGGGTGGTATTTGGGTCCACCGGGGAGCTGTTTTTT. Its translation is CASSLVAGVVFGSTGELFF. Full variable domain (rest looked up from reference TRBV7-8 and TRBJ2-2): GAGVSQSPRYKVAKRGQDVALRCDPISGHVSLFWYQQALGQGPEFLTYFQNEAQLDKSGLPSDRFFAERPEGSVSTLKIQRTQQEDSAVYLCASSLVAGVVFGSTGELFFGEGSRLTVL.

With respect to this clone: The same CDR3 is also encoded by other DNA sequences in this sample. CDR3 sequence: CASSLLYQETQYF. The CDR3 nucleotides read TGCGCCAGCAGCTTACTGTACCAAGAGACCCAGTACTTC. The chain joins TRBV5-1 to TRBJ2-5; D unresolved. Germline lookup yields CDR1 SGHRS and CDR2 YFSETQ. V lost 2 bases to trimming and J lost 0 bases, with 5 bases between them. This CDR3 has 13 residues.

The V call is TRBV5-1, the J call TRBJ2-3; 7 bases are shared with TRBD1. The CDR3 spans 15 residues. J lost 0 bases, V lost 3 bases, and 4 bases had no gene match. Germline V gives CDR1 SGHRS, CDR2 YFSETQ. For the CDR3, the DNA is TGCGCCAGCAGCTCTTGGACAGGTAGCACAGATACGCAGTATTTT. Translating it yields CASSSWTGSTDTQYF.

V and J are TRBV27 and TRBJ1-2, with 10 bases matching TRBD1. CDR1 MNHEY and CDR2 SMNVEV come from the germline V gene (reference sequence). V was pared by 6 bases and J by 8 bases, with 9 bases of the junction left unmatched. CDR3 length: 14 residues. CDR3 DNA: TGTGCCAGCAGCCTACTGGGACAGGGGTTCGGCTACACCTTC. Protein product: CASSLLGQGFGYTF.